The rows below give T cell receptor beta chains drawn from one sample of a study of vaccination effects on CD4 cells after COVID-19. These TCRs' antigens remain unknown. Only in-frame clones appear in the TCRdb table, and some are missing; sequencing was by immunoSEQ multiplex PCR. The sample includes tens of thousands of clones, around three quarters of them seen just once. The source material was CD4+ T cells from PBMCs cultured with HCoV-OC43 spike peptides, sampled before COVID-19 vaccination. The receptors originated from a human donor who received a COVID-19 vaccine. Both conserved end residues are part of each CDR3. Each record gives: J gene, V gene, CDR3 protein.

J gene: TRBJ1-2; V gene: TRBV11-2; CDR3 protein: CASSRSSGYGYTF
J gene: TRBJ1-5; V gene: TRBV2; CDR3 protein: CASSEVEGNQPQHF
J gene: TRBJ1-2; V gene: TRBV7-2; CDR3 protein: CASSTGQGRSGYTF
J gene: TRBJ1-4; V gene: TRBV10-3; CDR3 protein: CAIRSPGAQEKLFF
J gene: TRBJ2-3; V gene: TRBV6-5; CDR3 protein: CASSRGLGDTQYF
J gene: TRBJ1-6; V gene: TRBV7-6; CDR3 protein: CASSSLVRGNSPLHF
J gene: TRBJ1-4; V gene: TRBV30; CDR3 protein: CAWSVPRGGGFGEKLFF
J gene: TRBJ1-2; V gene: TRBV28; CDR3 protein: CASSSIIGRANYGYTF
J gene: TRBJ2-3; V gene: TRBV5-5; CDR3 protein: CASSTEGLAGAASRDTQYF
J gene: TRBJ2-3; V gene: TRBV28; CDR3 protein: CASSRLGARTDTQYF
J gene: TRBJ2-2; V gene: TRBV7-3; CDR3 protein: CASSRTGLTTGELFF
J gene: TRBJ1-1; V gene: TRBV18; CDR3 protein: CASSPPGEAFF
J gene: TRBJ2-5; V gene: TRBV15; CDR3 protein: CATSRDRARQETQYF
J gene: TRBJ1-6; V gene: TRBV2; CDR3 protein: CASSASDSPLHF
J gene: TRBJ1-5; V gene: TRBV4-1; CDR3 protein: CASSPLGQSGRVPQHF
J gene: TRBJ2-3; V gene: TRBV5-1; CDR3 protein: CASSSGGAEDTQYF
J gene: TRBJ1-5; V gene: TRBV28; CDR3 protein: CASSFGVGNQPQHF
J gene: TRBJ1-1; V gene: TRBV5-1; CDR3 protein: CASSFFSGTAGTEAFF
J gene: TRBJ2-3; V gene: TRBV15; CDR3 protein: CATSRDMTSTDTQYF
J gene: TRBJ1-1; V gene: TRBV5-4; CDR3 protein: CASSLKVDRPNTEAFF
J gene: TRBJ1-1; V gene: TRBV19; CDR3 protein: CASREQGARMAFF
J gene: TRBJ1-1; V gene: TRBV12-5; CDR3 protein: CASGLDGTSPSDTEAFF
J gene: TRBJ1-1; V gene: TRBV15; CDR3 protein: CATSRDPGVGTEAFF
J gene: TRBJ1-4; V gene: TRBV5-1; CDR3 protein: CASSLLGPNEKLFF
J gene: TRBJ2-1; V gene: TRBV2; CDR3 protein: CASITSEPLTYNEQFF
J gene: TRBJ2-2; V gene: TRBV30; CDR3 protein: CAWSASGGSTGELFF
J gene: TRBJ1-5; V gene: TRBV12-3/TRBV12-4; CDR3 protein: CASSPQGDQPQHF
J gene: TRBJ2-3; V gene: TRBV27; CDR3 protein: CASSLSPATGTDTQYF
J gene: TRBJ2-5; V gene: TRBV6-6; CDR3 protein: CASSRDRGETQYF
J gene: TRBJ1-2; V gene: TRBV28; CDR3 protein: CASSSRRAVDYGYTF
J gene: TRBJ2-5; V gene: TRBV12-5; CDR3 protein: CASGTALEAYVETQYF
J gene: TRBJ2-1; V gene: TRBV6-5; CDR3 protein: CASRDGLEPYNEQFF
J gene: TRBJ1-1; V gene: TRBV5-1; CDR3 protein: CASSPGQGSTEAFF
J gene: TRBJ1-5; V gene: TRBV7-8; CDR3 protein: CASSFTGGRQPQHF
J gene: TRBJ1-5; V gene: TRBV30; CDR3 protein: CALGTDSNQPQHF
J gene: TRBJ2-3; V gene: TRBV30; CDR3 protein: CAWSVVYRGGYDTQYF
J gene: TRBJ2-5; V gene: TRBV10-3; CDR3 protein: CAISDRPPGQETQYF
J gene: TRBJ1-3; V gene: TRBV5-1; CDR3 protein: CASSHGTDGNTIYF
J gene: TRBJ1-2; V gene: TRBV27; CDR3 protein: CASSPHRQGGANYGYTF
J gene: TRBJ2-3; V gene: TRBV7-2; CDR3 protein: CASSGGTGSATDTQYF
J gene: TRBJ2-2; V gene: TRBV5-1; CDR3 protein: CASSLEAALTGELFF
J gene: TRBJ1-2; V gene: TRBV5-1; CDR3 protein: CASSLGLGVGYGYTF
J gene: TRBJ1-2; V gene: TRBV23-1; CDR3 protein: CASSPNGTGGAYGYTF
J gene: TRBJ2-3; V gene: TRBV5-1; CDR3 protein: CASSLVGPTLPTDTQYF
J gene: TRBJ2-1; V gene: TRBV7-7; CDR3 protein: CASSRGLAGNNEQFF
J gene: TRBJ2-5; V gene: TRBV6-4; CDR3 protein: CASSVKGGETQYF
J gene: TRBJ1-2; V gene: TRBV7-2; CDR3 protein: CASSLVAEGYGYTF
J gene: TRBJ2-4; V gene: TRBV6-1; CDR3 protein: CASSESEGIKNIQYF
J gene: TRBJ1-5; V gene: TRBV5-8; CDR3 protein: CASGEEGLGRGMGNQPQHF
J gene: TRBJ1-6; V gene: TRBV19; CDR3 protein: CASSTGNSPLHF
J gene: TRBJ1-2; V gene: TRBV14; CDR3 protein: CASSQVQNYGYTF
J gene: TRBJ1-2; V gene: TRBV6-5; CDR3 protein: CATGQVRNYGYTF
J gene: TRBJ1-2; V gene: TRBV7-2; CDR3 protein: CASSPQDYYGYTF
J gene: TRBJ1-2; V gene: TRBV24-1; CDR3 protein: CATSDLDEEGYTF